This T cell receptor beta chain was identified in a study of cytomegalovirus exposure and HLA in healthy donors. The table came from immunoSEQ multiplex PCR; TCRdb's copy has only in-frame clones and leaves some out. In the table there are about 160,000 clones, about nine tenths of which are singletons. Study-wide results and limits: The study labeled around 160 TCR beta chains cytomegalovirus-associated.

There are a few counts of this clone. Its specificity is unknown. The TCR was taken from a woman in her 30s in good health and CMV-seronegative. The sequencing input was PBMCs.

As DNA, the CDR3 is TGTGCCAGCAGCTTAGCGCCGGGACAGGACTATGGCTACACCTTC. Its protein is CASSLAPGQDYGYTF. V and J are TRBV7-2 and TRBJ1-2, with TRBD1 identical over 8 bases. CDR3 length: 15 amino acids. The ends lost 0 bases at V and 3 bases at J; junction bases unmatched: 3. Germline V gives CDR1 SGHTA, CDR2 FQGNSA.